A single sample is the source of the 30 T cell receptor beta chains below, sequenced in a study of blood T cell repertoires in COVID-19 (TCRdb year 2020). The library was produced with the immunoSEQ multiplex PCR assay. TCRdb limited this immuneACCESS table to in-frame rearrangements with V and J called. A share of clones is missing; checked studies link under half to unresolved V genes, and the rest is unexplained. Here the sample has 200,000 to 300,000 clones; almost 85% occur a single time. The top ten hold about 4% of the sample. The sample comprised peripheral blood. The receptor source for this set is a man aged 50 to 60 with acute or convalescent COVID-19.

The chain is built from TRBV19 and TRBJ2-4, with 11 nucleotides matching TRBD2. This CDR3 contains 17 residues. V dropped 3 bases and J dropped 2; count of bases not matched to a gene: 6. CDR1 and CDR2 (germline): LNHDA, SQIVND (reference sequence). The CDR3 nucleotides read TGTGCCAGTAGTATCCAAGGGACTAGCGGACCCAAAAACATTCAGTACTTC. It specifies CASSIQGTSGPKNIQYF.

The chain joins TRBV29-1 to TRBJ1-6, with D hard to call. The CDR3 sequence is 10 residues long. The V gene's germline CDR1 is SQVTM and CDR2 ANQGSEA. The V and J ends lost 5 bases and 16 bases respectively, with 12 bases between them. Here the CDR3 DNA reads TGCAGCGTTTATTTGACAATTCTCCACTTT. Amino acids: CSVYLTILHF.

V gene TRBV2 combines with J gene TRBJ1-5; D unclear. CDR3 length: 18 amino acids. From germline, CDR1 is SNHLY and CDR2 FYNNEI. Trimming shortened V by 3 bases and J by 1 base, and 19 bases separated the two germline ends. Here the CDR3 DNA reads TGTGCCAGCAGTGATACCCCCGGCGGAGGATACAGCAATCAGCCCCAGCATTTT. Its protein product is CASSDTPGGGYSNQPQHF.

The chain recombines TRBV6-4 with TRBJ2-4; a weak D match, TRBD1 (6 bases). Germline V gives CDR1 MRHNA, CDR2 SNTAGT. The CDR3 covers 17 residues. The V and J ends lost 6 bases and 1 base respectively, with 19 bases between them. The CDR3 region has the DNA TGTGCCAGCAGCCGGCCTTACAGGGTAATGGCCAAAAACATTCAGTACTTC. It yields the protein CASSRPYRVMAKNIQYF.

The chain is built from TRBV29-1 and TRBJ2-1; the match to TRBD2 covers 12 bases. Germline V gene data show CDR1 as SQVTM and CDR2 as ANQGSEA. After removal of 4 bases from V and 6 bases from J, the junction contained 7 bases not matched to a gene. This CDR3 contains 15 residues. CDR3 DNA: TGCAGCGTTGTCCCGCTAGCGGGGGGGCTCAATGAGCAGTTCTTC. Amino acid sequence: CSVVPLAGGLNEQFF.

CDR3 protein: CASPKDKNTEAFF. For the CDR3, the DNA is TGCGCCAGCCCTAAGGACAAGAACACTGAAGCTTTCTTT. The chain has TRBV5-1 and TRBJ1-1; D is possibly TRBD1 (5 bases). Looked up from germline, CDR1 is SGHRS and CDR2 is YFSETQ. This CDR3 region has 13 residues. V was clipped by 7 bases and J by 1 base, with 11 bases between them.

The genes are TRBV25-1 and TRBJ1-6; D gene ambiguous. The germline CDR1 and CDR2 sequences are MGHDK and SYGVNS. This CDR3 is built from 13 residues. Trimming cost V 6 bases and J 8 bases, with 11 bases left between them. Here the CDR3 DNA reads TGTGCCAGCAGGGGCCCGGAGGATTCACCCCTCCACTTT. Its protein product is CASRGPEDSPLHF.

The chain joins TRBV13 to TRBJ2-1, with D possibly matching TRBD2 (6 bases). The length of the CDR3 is 16 residues. Germline assignment: CDR1 PRHDT and CDR2 FYEKMQ (reference sequence). Between the trimmed V and J ends, which lost 4 bases and 2 bases, there was a span of 15 bases. The CDR3 nucleotides read TGTGCCAGCAGCTCGAGGATCGGGGGAGCCTACAATGAGCAGTTCTTC. Protein sequence: CASSSRIGGAYNEQFF.

This clone came up once. This chain uses TRBV7-2 with TRBJ1-1, with 7 positions matching TRBD1. The V gene end was trimmed by 3 bases and the J gene end by 6 bases; junction bases not matched to a gene: 7. Looked up from germline, CDR1 is SGHTA and CDR2 is FQGNSA. This CDR3 has 14 residues. CDR3 bases: TGTGCCAGCAGCTTGCAGGGGGGAAAAGCTGAAGCTTTCTTT. Its protein is CASSLQGGKAEAFF.

The V call is TRBV4-1, the J call TRBJ1-2; the match to TRBD1 covers 9 bases. The germline V gene has CDR1 MGHRA and CDR2 YSYEKL. V was clipped by 1 base and J by 8 bases; unmatched bases: 8. The CDR3 is made up of 15 amino acids. The CDR3 DNA reads as TGCGCCAGCAGCCAAGGCGTACAGGGGGCGGGAGGCTACACCTTC. Translated: CASSQGVQGAGGYTF.

The V and J genes are TRBV12-3 or TRBV12-4 and TRBJ1-1, with D tentatively TRBD1 (5 bases). V lost 3 bases and J lost 7, with 6 bases in between. The CDR3 spans 11 residues. CDR3 sequence (DNA): TGTGCCAGCAGTTTTAGGGGTGAAGCTTTCTTT. This translates into CASSFRGEAFF.

This chain connects TRBV2 to TRBJ1-6; 7 positions match TRBD1. With V trimmed by 3 bases and J by 9 bases, 5 bases remained unmatched. Looked up from germline, CDR1 is SNHLY and CDR2 is FYNNEI. There are 14 residues in the CDR3. CDR3: CASSDSTGRSPLHF. Written as DNA, the CDR3 is TGTGCCAGCAGTGATTCGACAGGGCGTTCACCCCTCCACTTT. The entire variable domain, with the rest obtained from reference TRBV2 and TRBJ1-6, is as follows: EPEVTQTPSHQVTQMGQEVILRCVPISNHLYFYWYRQILGQKVEFLVSFYNNEISEKSEIFDDQFSVERPDGSNFTLKIRSTKLEDSAMYFCASSDSTGRSPLHFGNGTRLTVT.

This clone was counted ten times or more. V and J are TRBV5-1 and TRBJ2-7; D remains unclear. The V gene lost 2 bases and the J gene lost 0 bases, with 9 bases spanning the gap. Germline loops: CDR1 SGHRS, CDR2 YFSETQ. This CDR3 has 14 amino acids. The CDR3 sequence: CASSFGSNSYEQYF. The CDR3 nucleotides are TGCGCCAGCAGCTTCGGGTCCAACTCCTACGAGCAGTACTTC.

The V and J genes are TRBV6-1 and TRBJ2-7; D remains unclear. From germline, CDR1 is MNHNS and CDR2 SASEGT. Trimming pared 1 base from V and 12 bases from J, leaving 10 bases between. This CDR3 is built from 11 residues. The DNA of the CDR3 is TGTGCCAGCAGTGAAGGCGGCCCGCTGTACTTC. This sequence encodes CASSEGGPLYF.

The chain couples TRBV9 to TRBJ1-6, with 10 bases aligning to TRBD1. CDR1 and CDR2 from the germline V gene are SGDLS and YYNGEE. The CDR3 length is 15 residues. V shed 4 bases, J shed 8 bases, and the junction held 6 bases outside the gene matches. The CDR3 DNA sequence: TGTGCCAGCAGCCCCCTCGGACAGGGGGATTCACCCCTCCACTTT. Its translation: CASSPLGQGDSPLHF.

The J gene is TRBJ2-7, the V gene TRBV5-4, with 8 bases identical to TRBD2. The CDR3 contains 14 residues. Germline lookup yields CDR1 SGHNT and CDR2 YYREEE (reference sequence). The J segment lost 6 bases and the V segment lost 1 base, leaving 6 bases of the junction unmatched. CDR3 bases: TGTGCCAGCAGCTTGCCCAGCGGGGGTAGCGAGCAGTACTTC. This encodes CASSLPSGGSEQYF.

Only one count was recorded for this clone. The V call is TRBV25-1, the J call TRBJ2-5; D is unclear. This CDR3 spans 12 amino acids. Per the germline V gene, CDR1 is MGHDK and CDR2 is SYGVNS. Between the trimmed V and J ends, which lost 4 bases and 5 bases, there was a span of 8 bases. The CDR3 coding sequence is TGTGCCAGCAGTGTCACACAGGAGACCCAGTACTTC. Translated: CASSVTQETQYF.

The table lists this clone with a few counts. J is TRBJ2-1 and V is TRBV7-9, with 7 bases fitting TRBD2. V shed 5 bases and J 0 bases; nucleotides not matched to a gene: 10. Germline V gene data show CDR1 as SEHNR and CDR2 as FQNEAQ (reference sequence). The CDR3 sequence is 17 residues long. The CDR3 spells CASSPPTSASSYNEQFF. In DNA form, the CDR3 reads TGTGCCAGCAGCCCCCCCACTAGCGCCAGCTCCTACAATGAGCAGTTCTTC.

The rearrangement uses TRBV19 and TRBJ1-4; TRBD1 matches 7 bases. Per the germline V gene, CDR1 is LNHDA and CDR2 is SQIVND (reference sequence). The CDR3 sequence is 14 residues long. The V gene end was trimmed by 4 bases and the J gene end by 7 bases; junction bases not matched to a gene: 6. In DNA form, the CDR3 reads TGTGCCAGTAGTACCGACAGGGAAAGTGAAAAACTGTTTTTT. This codes for CASSTDRESEKLFF. Drawing the rest from reference TRBV19 and TRBJ1-4, the complete variable domain is DGGITQSPKYLFRKEGQNVTLSCEQNLNHDAMYWYRQDPGQGLRLIYYSQIVNDFQKGDIAEGYSVSREKKESFPLTVTSAQKNPTAFYLCASSTDRESEKLFFGSGTQLSVL.

The chain couples TRBV7-9 to TRBJ1-4; D call uncertain. Germline assignment: CDR1 SEHNR and CDR2 FQNEAQ (reference sequence). This CDR3 spans 15 amino acids. Deletions cut 1 base from V and 4 bases from J, with 10 bases between. The DNA for the CDR3 is TGTGCCAGCAGCTTAGTTGGGCAGAGTAATGAAAAACTGTTTTTT. Residues: CASSLVGQSNEKLFF.

V usage is TRBV19 and J usage is TRBJ2-7, with D maybe TRBD2 (6 bases). Trimming left V 8 bases short and J 7 bases short, with 18 bases between. Germline V CDR1 and CDR2: LNHDA, SQIVND (reference sequence). This CDR3 has 13 residues. CDR3 DNA sequence: TGTGCCAGTCGGCTGGGGGGAGCTGGGGAGCAGTACTTC. The encoded protein is CASRLGGAGEQYF.

The chain joins TRBV3-1 (or the pseudogene TRBV3-2) to TRBJ1-3, with D possibly matching TRBD1 (6 bases). Germline lookup yields CDR1 LGHDT and CDR2 YNNKEL (reference sequence). This CDR3 spans 15 amino acids. The V end lost 6 bases, the J end lost 0 bases, and 12 bases lay between the germline ends. CDR3 bases: TGTGCCAGCAGTGCACAGGGAATCTCTGGAAACACCATATATTTT. Its protein is CASSAQGISGNTIYF.

J is TRBJ1-5 and V is TRBV9; 8 nucleotides align to TRBD1. The V and J ends lost 0 bases and 9 bases, in that order; junction bases with no gene match: 8. This CDR3 is built from 15 residues. Germline values: CDR1 SGDLS, CDR2 YYNGEE. The CDR3 spells CASSVGTGFSSPQHF. The DNA of the CDR3 is TGTGCCAGCAGCGTAGGGACAGGGTTTTCGTCGCCCCAGCATTTT.

The V call is TRBV6-5, the J call TRBJ2-7; 10 bases agree with TRBD2. Germline CDR1 is MNHEY and CDR2 is SVGAGI. The ends lost 6 bases at V and 3 bases at J; junction bases unmatched: 8. CDR3 length: 15 amino acids. CDR3 in DNA: TGTGCCAGCAGCCCGGGACTAGCGTCCCTCTACGAGCAGTACTTC. Translating it yields CASSPGLASLYEQYF.

This clone was seen a handful of times. This sequence joins TRBV7-2 and TRBJ1-5; 8 bases agree with TRBD1. The CDR3 totals 14 residues. The junction had 7 bases not matched to a gene; V was cut back by 5 bases and J by 7 bases. Per the germline V gene, CDR1 is SGHTA and CDR2 is FQGNSA. CDR3 DNA sequence: TGTGCCAGCAGCGACAGGGGAGGGTGGCAGCCCCAGCATTTT. It translates to CASSDRGGWQPQHF.

In this sample, this clone turned up a few times. The rearrangement links TRBV6-5 to TRBJ1-4; the match to TRBD1 covers 8 bases. This CDR3 is 14 amino acids long. From germline, CDR1 is MNHEY and CDR2 SVGAGI. V dropped 6 bases and J dropped 8; count of bases not matched to a gene: 8. CDR3: CASSSVRDREKLFF. The CDR3 DNA sequence: TGTGCCAGCAGCTCCGTCAGGGACAGGGAAAAACTGTTTTTT.

The chain has TRBV11-1 and TRBJ2-5; D perhaps matches TRBD1 (6 bases). The CDR3 has 16 amino acids. The V end lost 1 base, the J end lost 5 bases, and 17 bases lay between the germline ends. Germline V gene sequence: CDR1 SGHAT, CDR2 FQDESV (reference sequence). The chain's CDR3 is CASSLVSQQGSETQYF. The CDR3 DNA reads as TGTGCCAGCAGCTTAGTTAGCCAACAGGGTTCCGAGACCCAGTACTTC.

This chain uses TRBV19 with TRBJ2-1, with 7 bases that match TRBD1. From germline, CDR1 is LNHDA and CDR2 SQIVND (reference sequence). With V trimmed by 3 bases and J by 3 bases, 5 bases remained unmatched. This CDR3 contains 15 residues. This CDR3 is CASSIGQVIYNEQFF. CDR3 nucleotide sequence: TGTGCCAGTAGTATCGGACAGGTTATCTACAATGAGCAGTTCTTC.

This clone has only a few counts. The rearrangement links TRBV5-6 to TRBJ2-7; TRBD2 agrees at 11 bases. J was trimmed by 2 bases and V by 4 bases; bases with no gene match: 2. CDR3 length: 14 amino acids. Germline V CDR1 and CDR2: SGHDT, YYEEEE. CDR3 sequence (DNA): TGTGCCAGCAGCCTACTAGCGGGAGCCTACGAGCAGTACTTC. Protein sequence: CASSLLAGAYEQYF.

The chain employs TRBV29-1 and TRBJ1-2, with TRBD1 matching 9 bases. This CDR3 contains 15 residues. Germline V gene data show CDR1 as SQVTM and CDR2 as ANQGSEA. V was clipped by 2 bases and J by 1 base; unmatched bases: 5. The CDR3 region is CSVEPRDRDNYGYTF. Written as DNA, the CDR3 is TGCAGCGTTGAACCCCGGGACAGGGATAACTATGGCTACACCTTC.